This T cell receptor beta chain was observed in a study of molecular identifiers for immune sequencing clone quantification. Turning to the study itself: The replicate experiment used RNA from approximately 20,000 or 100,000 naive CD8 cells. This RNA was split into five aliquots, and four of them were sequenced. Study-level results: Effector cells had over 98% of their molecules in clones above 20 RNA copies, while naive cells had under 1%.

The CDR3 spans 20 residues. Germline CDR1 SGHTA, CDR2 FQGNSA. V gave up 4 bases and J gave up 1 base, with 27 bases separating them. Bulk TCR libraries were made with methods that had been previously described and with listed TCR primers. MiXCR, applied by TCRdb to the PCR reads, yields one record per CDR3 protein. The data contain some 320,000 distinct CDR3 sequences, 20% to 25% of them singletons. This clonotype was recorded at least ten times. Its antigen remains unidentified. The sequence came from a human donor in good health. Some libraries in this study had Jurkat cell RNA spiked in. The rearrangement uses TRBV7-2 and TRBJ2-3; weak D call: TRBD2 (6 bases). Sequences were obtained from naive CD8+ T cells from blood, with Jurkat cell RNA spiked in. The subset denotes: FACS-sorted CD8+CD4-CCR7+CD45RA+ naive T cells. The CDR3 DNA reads TGTGCCAGCAGCTCCGGGGGTAGCGGAATTACCAGTTACCGCACAGATACGCAGTATTTT. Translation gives CASSSGGSGITSYRTDTQYF.